A selection of T cell receptor beta chains follows, all from one sample in a study of Ad26.COV2.S vaccination and SARS-CoV-2 variants. Generated by immunoSEQ multiplex PCR, the TCRdb table keeps only in-frame clones and is missing some. The sample yields roughly 400,000 clones, over 75% seen once. Sequenced here: peripheral blood, sampled in a trial of Ad26.COV2.S vaccine versus placebo. The source of these receptors is a person between 18 and 65 years old who received the Ad26.COV2.S COVID-19 vaccine or a placebo. The CDR3 runs from the conserved cysteine through the conserved F or W. The D gene is left open where the match is weak. A clone size is listed for some rows: how often the clone was seen (once, few, many), or a class if it is expanded.

D	size	V	J	CDR3	DNA
-	-	TRBV28	TRBJ2-1	CASSFPRLGDEQFF	TGTGCCAGCAGTTTCCCCCGATTGGGTGATGAGCAGTTCTTC
-	-	TRBV7-8	TRBJ2-3	CASSLGIGPTDTQYF	TGTGCCAGCAGCCTCGGCATAGGGCCCACAGATACGCAGTATTTT
-	once	TRBV30	TRBJ2-3	CAWSGGSTDRGTQYF	TGTGCCTGGAGTGGAGGTAGCACAGATCGGGGTACGCAGTATTTT
-	once	TRBV30	TRBJ1-4	CAWSVGSTTNEKLFF	TGTGCCTGGAGTGTAGGATCGACAACTAATGAAAAACTGTTTTTT
-	-	TRBV27	TRBJ1-2	CASSLGGFYGYTF	TGTGCCAGCAGTTTGGGAGGTTTCTATGGCTACACCTTC
-	-	TRBV28	TRBJ2-5	CASSLYGRQETQYF	TGTGCCAGCAGTTTGTACGGGAGACAAGAGACCCAGTACTTC
TRBD2	-	TRBV3-1/TRBV3-2	TRBJ2-1	CASSPERGLAGVNEQFF	TGTGCCAGCAGCCCAGAGAGAGGGTTAGCGGGAGTCAATGAGCAGTTCTTC
-	-	TRBV27	TRBJ2-3	CASSSLLRGETDTQYF	TGTGCCAGCAGTTCTTTGTTGAGGGGAGAGACAGATACGCAGTATTTT
TRBD2	-	TRBV5-4	TRBJ2-1	CASSWGGRADNEQFF	TGTGCCAGCAGCTGGGGGGGACGGGCTGACAATGAGCAGTTCTTC
-	few	TRBV28	TRBJ2-7	CASREGSLRIF	TGTGCCAGCAGGGAGGGCAGCCTCAGAATCTTC
TRBD2	-	TRBV7-2	TRBJ2-3	CASSLAASGSTDTQYF	TGTGCCAGCAGCTTAGCCGCTAGCGGGAGCACAGATACGCAGTATTTT
-	-	TRBV27	TRBJ2-5	CASSLSSAVRRETQYF	TGTGCCAGCAGTTTATCGTCAGCGGTAAGGCGAGAGACCCAGTACTTC
-	once	TRBV5-6	TRBJ2-5	CASSPGERTQYF	TGTGCCAGCAGCCCCGGGGAGCGGACCCAGTACTTC
-	few	TRBV11-2	TRBJ2-7	CASSLEGGTYEQYF	TGTGCCAGCAGCTTAGAAGGGGGAACCTACGAGCAGTACTTC
TRBD2	-	TRBV5-1	TRBJ2-1	CASSNDQISGRAYNEQFF	TGCGCCAGCAGCAATGACCAGATTAGCGGGAGGGCCTACAATGAGCAGTTCTTC
-	-	TRBV27	TRBJ2-7	CASRSPRRSSYEQYF	TGTGCCAGCAGATCCCCAAGGCGGAGCTCCTACGAGCAGTACTTC
-	-	TRBV27	TRBJ1-5	CASSSGTGNQPQHF	TGTGCCAGCAGTTCCGGAACAGGCAATCAGCCCCAGCATTTT
-	once	TRBV6-5	TRBJ2-3	CASRAADTQYF	TGTGCCAGCAGGGCCGCAGATACGCAGTATTTT
-	-	TRBV2	TRBJ2-7	CASSPPTRRGDYEQYF	TGTGCCAGCAGCCCCCCAACACGCAGGGGAGACTACGAGCAGTACTTC
TRBD1	-	TRBV15	TRBJ1-3	CATSRDRTGNRNTIYF	TGTGCCACCAGCAGAGATCGGACAGGGAACAGAAACACCATATATTTT
TRBD2	-	TRBV6-2/TRBV6-3	TRBJ2-1	CASSLPSGFNEQFF	TGTGCCAGCAGCCTTCCTAGCGGGTTCAATGAGCAGTTCTTC
-	-	TRBV9	TRBJ2-7	CASSVAGRWDEQYF	TGTGCCAGCAGCGTAGCGGGGAGATGGGACGAGCAGTACTTC
-	-	TRBV18	TRBJ2-7	CASSPQGSYEQYF	TGTGCCAGCTCACCACAGGGCAGCTACGAGCAGTACTTC
-	-	TRBV2	TRBJ2-3	CASSEVVSTTDTQYF	TGTGCCAGCAGTGAAGTTGTCAGCACCACAGATACGCAGTATTTT
-	-	TRBV7-5	TRBJ2-3	CARSLVKGITDTQYF	TGTGCCAGAAGCTTAGTCAAGGGGATCACAGATACGCAGTATTTT
TRBD1	-	TRBV5-1	TRBJ2-7	CASSGTASYEQYF	TGCGCCAGCAGCGGGACAGCTTCCTACGAGCAGTACTTC
TRBD1	-	TRBV6-2/TRBV6-3	TRBJ2-1	CASSRDRGRNEQFF	TGTGCCAGCAGCCGGGACAGGGGGAGGAATGAGCAGTTCTTC
TRBD1	-	TRBV2	TRBJ1-6	CASSSGTDNSPLHF	TGTGCCAGCAGCTCCGGGACAGATAATTCACCCCTCCACTTT
-	-	TRBV9	TRBJ2-1	CASSVSGNGYNEQLF	TGTGCCAGCAGCGTATCAGGGAATGGATACAATGAGCAGCTCTTC
-	once	TRBV7-2	TRBJ2-7	CASSLVPGAREEQYF	TGTGCCAGCAGCTTAGTGCCGGGAGCACGGGAGGAGCAGTACTTC
-	-	TRBV7-8	TRBJ2-7	CASSLAQGEQYF	TGTGCCAGCAGCTTAGCCCAGGGCGAGCAGTACTTC
TRBD1	-	TRBV28	TRBJ2-7	CASSGDRGPNEQYF	TGTGCCAGCAGTGGAGACAGGGGGCCCAACGAGCAGTACTTC
TRBD1	once	TRBV5-6	TRBJ2-3	CASSLGQGYDTQYF	TGTGCCAGCAGCTTGGGACAGGGCTACGATACGCAGTATTTT
TRBD1	-	TRBV12-3/TRBV12-4	TRBJ1-1	CASSFRGQGAAFF	TGTGCCAGCAGTTTTCGGGGACAGGGCGCAGCTTTCTTT
-	-	TRBV15	TRBJ2-7	CATSRVPDRYEQYF	TGTGCCACCAGCAGGGTGCCGGATAGATACGAGCAGTACTTC
TRBD1	-	TRBV29-1	TRBJ1-5	CSVVTGGKQPQHF	TGCAGCGTTGTAACAGGGGGCAAACAGCCCCAGCATTTT
TRBD2	-	TRBV3-1/TRBV3-2	TRBJ2-7	CASSPSVTSGSISNYEQYF	TGTGCCAGCAGCCCCTCAGTAACTAGCGGGAGTATTTCAAACTACGAGCAGTACTTC
TRBD2	-	TRBV29-1	TRBJ2-3	CSVRGGGDTQYF	TGCAGCGTTCGCGGGGGGGGAGATACGCAGTATTTT
-	-	TRBV5-4	TRBJ1-2	CASSLDLSATNYGYTF	TGTGCCAGCAGCTTGGATTTGTCGGCCACTAACTATGGCTACACCTTC
-	once	TRBV5-1	TRBJ1-3	CASSQTSGNTIYF	TGCGCCAGCAGCCAGACCTCTGGAAACACCATATATTTT
TRBD2	-	TRBV5-1	TRBJ2-7	CASSRGTSGYEQYF	TGCGCCAGCAGCCGCGGGACTAGCGGCTACGAGCAGTACTTC
-	-	TRBV2	TRBJ2-1	CASLGTPYNEQFF	TGTGCCAGCCTCGGGACACCATACAATGAGCAGTTCTTC
TRBD1	once	TRBV9	TRBJ1-2	CASSVARTGDYGYTF	TGTGCCAGCAGCGTAGCTCGGACAGGGGATTATGGCTACACCTTC
-	-	TRBV9	TRBJ1-2	CASSRGRDINYGYTF	TGTGCCAGCAGTAGAGGGAGGGACATTAACTATGGCTACACCTTC
-	-	TRBV7-9	TRBJ2-5	CASSLGRTLQETQYF	TGTGCCAGCAGCTTAGGCAGGACCCTACAAGAGACCCAGTACTTC